This T cell receptor beta chain was observed in a study of early T cells in non-severe SARS-CoV-2 infection. The study, taken as a whole, reports: VDJdb-based matching was biased toward anti-spike CD8 responses and missed private and CD4 specificities.

This clonotype showed up just a few times. The antigen is undetermined. Researchers attached unique molecular identifiers to individual cDNA molecules. TCRdb re-called the 5' RACE reads through MiXCR, storing one row per CDR3 protein. The sample includes 25,000 to 35,000 distinct CDR3 sequences, about 3.9% of them seen just once. The CDR3 length is 21 residues. Germline V gives CDR1 MDHEN, CDR2 SYDVKM. V was pared by 0 bases and J by 0 bases, with 13 bases of the junction left unmatched. This receptor was identified in an adult who was a healthcare worker with PCR-confirmed SARS-CoV-2 infection or an uninfected control (not recorded which). The sample was whole blood. The genes are TRBV28 and TRBJ2-3; 12 positions agree with TRBD2. The CDR3, as DNA: TGTGCCAGCAGTTTATGGGACACTAAGACTAGCGGGGGACCTAGCACAGATACGCAGTATTTT. The encoded protein is CASSLWDTKTSGGPSTDTQYF.